This TCR beta chain was obtained from a study of cytomegalovirus exposure and HLA in healthy donors. Study background: Tens of millions of unique TCRs from HLA-typed donors made up an early data release. Study results and limitations: An analysis that came later showed most CMV-associated TCR beta chains appearing HLA-restricted. CMV serostatus stood as the only immune exposure information on hand.

As for this clone: Its specificity is not known.

60 Vbeta and 13 Jbeta primers were used in PCR. Sequencing used immunoSEQ multiplex PCR; TCRdb keeps in-frame clones, though not all of them. There are about 160,000 clones in the sample; around 76% occur only once, and over 2% lies in the top ten. Per germline, CDR1 MNHEY and CDR2 SMNVEV (reference sequence). V was clipped by 4 bases and J by 0 bases, with 13 bases between them. The CDR3 consists of 15 residues. The clonotype was recovered from a female donor in good health and CMV-seronegative. The specimen was PBMCs. The chain employs TRBV27 and TRBJ2-7; unclear D gene. In DNA form, the CDR3 reads TGTGCCAGCAGTTGGGCCAGGTCGATCTCCTACGAGCAGTACTTC. It translates to CASSWARSISYEQYF.